Listed here are 31 T cell receptor beta chains from one sample, sequenced in a study of blood T cell repertoires in COVID-19. The method was immunoSEQ multiplex PCR; TCRdb's version includes in-frame clones alone and lacks a portion of them. The table includes tens of thousands of clones, about 90% detected once. Material: peripheral blood. The receptors here all came from a human donor with active COVID-19. The donor label of this sample is uncertain.

The rearrangement uses TRBV24-1 and TRBJ2-7; a possible D gene is TRBD1 (6 bases). The ends were cut back, 7 bases at V and 2 bases at J, with 14 bases in the middle. This CDR3 spans 14 amino acids. Looked up from germline, CDR1 is KGHDR and CDR2 is SFDVKD. The CDR3 DNA sequence: TGTGCCACCAGCGCCGCGGACAGACCCTACGAGCAGTACTTC. Amino acid sequence: CATSAADRPYEQYF.

The chain has TRBV6-1 and TRBJ1-5, with 7 bases identical to TRBD1. In germline, CDR1 is MNHNS, CDR2 SASEGT. V was clipped by 1 base and J by 8 bases; unmatched bases: 5. This CDR3 is built from 14 residues. The CDR3 here is CASSEGQGREPQHF. In DNA, the CDR3 is TGTGCCAGCAGTGAAGGACAGGGTAGGGAGCCCCAGCATTTT.

The V gene is TRBV4-2, the J gene TRBJ1-1, with D hard to call. CDR1 is LGHNA, CDR2 YNFKEQ, per germline. Trimming removed 4 bases from V and 0 bases from J, with 9 bases in between. This CDR3 comprises 14 residues. For the CDR3, the DNA is TGTGCCAGCAGCCTAAAGAGGATGAACACTGAAGCTTTCTTT. Its protein is CASSLKRMNTEAFF.

The chain has TRBV5-1 and TRBJ2-3, with 13 bases matching TRBD2. With V trimmed by 0 bases and J by 2 bases, 6 bases remained unmatched. Germline V lookup: CDR1 SGHRS, CDR2 YFSETQ. CDR3 length: 18 amino acids. The CDR3, as DNA: TGCGCCAGCAGCTTGGGCTTGGGACTAGCGGGGCCCACAGATACGCAGTATTTT. Protein product: CASSLGLGLAGPTDTQYF.

V and J are TRBV18 and TRBJ1-5; the D is unclear. CDR3 length equals 15 residues. Germline CDR1 KGHSH, CDR2 LQKENI. Trimming shortened V by 1 base and J by 1 base, and 8 bases separated the two germline ends. The CDR3 is CASSPQGGSNQPQHF. As DNA, the CDR3 is TGTGCCAGCTCACCACAGGGAGGGAGCAATCAGCCCCAGCATTTT. Combining the CDR3 with reference TRBV18 and TRBJ1-5 gives the whole variable domain NAGVMQNPRHLVRRRGQEARLRCSPMKGHSHVYWYRQLPEEGLKFMVYLQKENIIDESGMPKERFSAEFPKEGPSILRIQQVVRGDSAAYFCASSPQGGSNQPQHFGDGTRLSIL.

The chain has TRBV9 and TRBJ2-3; D call uncertain. Germline V gives CDR1 SGDLS, CDR2 YYNGEE. The CDR3 has 12 amino acids. The V and J ends lost 4 bases and 2 bases respectively, with 5 bases between them. CDR3 DNA: TGTGCCAGCAGCCCCGTCACAGATACGCAGTATTTT. This gives the protein CASSPVTDTQYF.

The chain combines TRBV3-1 (or the pseudogene TRBV3-2) with TRBJ2-4; TRBD1 matches at 7 bases. The CDR3 consists of 14 residues. Germline-derived CDR1 and CDR2 are LGHDT and YNNKEL (reference sequence). J lost 0 bases, V lost 6 bases, and 2 bases had no gene match. CDR3 nucleotides: TGTGCCAGCAGACAGGGGCGAGCCAAAAACATTCAGTACTTC. Its protein product is CASRQGRAKNIQYF.

The rearrangement links TRBV2 to TRBJ1-2, with D perhaps TRBD1 (6 bases). Trimming took off 6 bases at V and 1 base at J, with 9 bases between the two ends. Germline V gene data show CDR1 as SNHLY and CDR2 as FYNNEI. This CDR3 is built from 13 residues. The CDR3 loop is CASRDSNNYGYTF. CDR3 nucleotide sequence: TGTGCCAGCAGGGACAGCAATAACTATGGCTACACCTTC. The whole variable domain, remainder taken from reference TRBV2 and TRBJ1-2, is EPEVTQTPSHQVTQMGQEVILRCVPISNHLYFYWYRQILGQKVEFLVSFYNNEISEKSEIFDDQFSVERPDGSNFTLKIRSTKLEDSAMYFCASRDSNNYGYTFGSGTRLTVV.

The chain combines TRBV7-9 with TRBJ1-1; no firm D call. Trimming left V 7 bases short and J 6 bases short, with 18 bases between. CDR3 length: 14 amino acids. Germline CDR1 reads SEHNR; CDR2 reads FQNEAQ (reference sequence). In nucleotides, the CDR3 is TGTGCCAGCACCCGCATGGTGACTGCGGCTGAAGCTTTCTTT. Protein product: CASTRMVTAAEAFF.

The chain links TRBV6-4 to TRBJ2-2, with 7 bases matching TRBD2. Losses at the gene ends were 0 bases for V and 6 bases for J; bases not matched to a gene: 1. Germline values: CDR1 MRHNA, CDR2 SNTAGT. This CDR3 is built from 14 residues. The CDR3 nucleotides read TGTGCCAGCAGTGACTCGGGACTACCCGGGGAGCTGTTTTTT. Its protein product is CASSDSGLPGELFF.

The chain couples TRBV6-2 or TRBV6-3 to TRBJ1-1; TRBD1 agrees at 9 bases. Looked up from germline, CDR1 is MNHEY and CDR2 is SVGEGT. This CDR3 is built from 15 residues. V lost 0 bases and J lost 3; bases outside the gene matches: 2. CDR3 amino acids: CASSYSGTGYTEAFF. In nucleotides, the CDR3 is TGTGCCAGCAGTTACTCTGGGACAGGGTACACTGAAGCTTTCTTT.

The chain links TRBV5-3 to TRBJ2-7; 7 bases are a match to TRBD2. TRBV5-3 is known as an ORF, though its function is uncertain. The V segment lost 0 bases and the J segment 4 bases; nucleotides outside the gene matches: 1. This CDR3 has 13 amino acids. For the CDR3, the DNA is TGTGCCAGAAGCTTGGGGACTAGTTACGAGCAGTACTTC. It yields the protein CARSLGTSYEQYF.

J is TRBJ2-2 and V is TRBV24-1; 8 nucleotides align to TRBD1. Losses at the gene ends were 0 bases for V and 4 bases for J; bases not matched to a gene: 9. Germline V gene data show CDR1 as KGHDR and CDR2 as SFDVKD. This CDR3 has 18 amino acids. The DNA for the CDR3 is TGTGCCACCAGTGATTTGGGTGGAGGACAGGGCGGCACCGGGGAGCTGTTTTTT. The encoded protein is CATSDLGGGQGGTGELFF.

The V call is TRBV11-3, the J call TRBJ1-2; a possible D gene is TRBD1 (5 bases). The CDR3 length is 13 residues. Trimming removed 5 bases from V and 6 bases from J, with 13 bases in between. Germline V lookup: CDR1 SGHNT, CDR2 YENEEA. CDR3 DNA: TGTGCCAGCAGCCCCCGCAGGGATAATGGCTACACCTTC. Protein product: CASSPRRDNGYTF.

The rearrangement links TRBV5-1 to TRBJ2-7, with a weak D call TRBD1 (6 bases). V shed 5 bases and J shed 0 bases, with 12 bases lying between them. This CDR3 region has 14 residues. The germline V gene encodes CDR1 SGHRS and CDR2 YFSETQ. CDR3 bases: TGCGCCAGCAGAGTGGAGGACAGCTCCTACGAGCAGTACTTC. Translation: CASRVEDSSYEQYF.

The V and J genes are TRBV28 and TRBJ1-6, with a tentative D call TRBD1 (6 bases). The germline CDR1 and CDR2 sequences are MDHEN and SYDVKM. The length of the CDR3 is 15 residues. V lost 4 bases, J lost 8 bases, and 15 bases lay in between. The CDR3 protein is CASSSPTGRYSPLHF. In DNA form, the CDR3 reads TGTGCCAGCAGTTCCCCGACAGGAAGATATTCACCCCTCCACTTT.

This chain uses TRBV4-2 with TRBJ2-7; D is perhaps TRBD2 (5 bases). Per germline, CDR1 LGHNA and CDR2 YNFKEQ. The V gene lost 0 bases and the J gene lost 2 bases, with 14 bases spanning the gap. The CDR3 extends over 16 amino acids. DNA of the CDR3: TGTGCCAGCAGCCAAGAAAATGCCGGGGAGCCCTACGAGCAGTACTTC. This sequence encodes CASSQENAGEPYEQYF.

This chain links TRBV27 with TRBJ2-2; D unclear. CDR3 length equals 12 residues. CDR1 and CDR2 from the germline V gene are MNHEY and SMNVEV (reference sequence). The V and J ends lost 3 bases and 6 bases respectively, with 5 bases between them. The CDR3 DNA is TGTGCCAGCAGTTTTCTATCCGGGGAGCTGTTTTTT. This codes for CASSFLSGELFF.

This clone appeared a single time. The V call is TRBV4-3, the J call TRBJ2-3, with a tentative D call TRBD2 (5 bases). V was cut by 3 bases and J by 4 bases, with 11 bases left in between. Germline CDR1 and CDR2: LGHNA and YSLEER. The CDR3 runs 14 residues. The CDR3: CASSQRVGADTQYF. CDR3 DNA: TGCGCCAGCAGCCAGAGGGTAGGTGCAGATACGCAGTATTTT.

This clone turned up a few times. J is TRBJ1-5 and V is TRBV7-3; no definite D call. V lost 2 bases, J lost 1 base, and 3 bases lay in between. Germline lookup yields CDR1 SGHTA and CDR2 FQGTGA. CDR3 length: 13 residues. Here the CDR3 reads CASSLESNQPQHF. CDR3 sequence (DNA): TGTGCCAGCAGCTTAGAGAGCAATCAGCCCCAGCATTTT.

This clone was picked up one time. The rearrangement joins TRBV11-1 to TRBJ2-5; the D gene is possibly TRBD1 (6 bases). Trimming stripped 6 bases from V and 5 bases from J, with 19 bases between. Germline CDR1 SGHAT, CDR2 FQDESV (reference sequence). The CDR3 contains 15 residues. The DNA of the CDR3 is TGTGCCAGCAGTTCACCTAGGGGGAGTTCTGAGACCCAGTACTTC. Translating it yields CASSSPRGSSETQYF.

This CDR3 reads CASSFGMTGSGGYTF. DNA of the CDR3: TGTGCCAGTAGTTTCGGAATGACCGGGAGTGGTGGCTACACCTTC. The genes are TRBV19 and TRBJ1-2; D remains unclear. Deletions cut 5 bases from V and 7 bases from J, with 20 bases between. This CDR3 comprises 15 residues. Germline values: CDR1 LNHDA, CDR2 SQIVND (reference sequence).

The J gene is TRBJ1-1, the V gene TRBV2, with TRBD1 as a possible D gene (5 bases). The CDR3 is made up of 14 amino acids. CDR1 and CDR2 from the germline V gene are SNHLY and FYNNEI. Trimming took off 5 bases at V and 8 bases at J, with 18 bases between the two ends. The DNA of the CDR3 is TGTGCCAGCAGTCAGAAGTCCCCAGGGAACGAAGCTTTCTTT. It specifies CASSQKSPGNEAFF.

The chain couples TRBV6-5 to TRBJ2-1; possibly TRBD1 for D (5 bases). From germline, CDR1 is MNHEY and CDR2 SVGAGI. The CDR3 extends over 15 amino acids. V shed 7 bases and J shed 7 bases, with 20 bases lying between them. The chain's CDR3 is CASTLDTFSLNEQFF. Here the CDR3 DNA reads TGTGCCAGCACATTGGACACGTTCTCTCTTAATGAGCAGTTCTTC.

V gene TRBV18 combines with J gene TRBJ2-1; weak D call: TRBD2 (6 bases). The V and J ends lost 3 bases and 1 base respectively, with 16 bases between them. There are 17 residues in the CDR3. In germline, CDR1 is KGHSH, CDR2 LQKENI. The CDR3 DNA is TGTGCCAGCTCACCTCAAATACTAGCCGGATCCTACAATGAGCAGTTCTTC. Its protein is CASSPQILAGSYNEQFF.

This chain connects TRBV5-1 to TRBJ2-6; 7 bases line up with TRBD2. The germline V gene has CDR1 SGHRS and CDR2 YFSETQ. CDR3 length: 18 residues. V was pared by 7 bases and J by 0 bases, with 13 bases of the junction left unmatched. This CDR3 reads CASALGGTESSGANVLTF. The CDR3 coding sequence is TGCGCCAGCGCCCTGGGGGGGACGGAAAGCTCTGGGGCCAACGTCCTGACTTTC.

The V gene is TRBV5-1, the J gene TRBJ2-2; 7 bases agree with TRBD2. CDR1 is SGHRS, CDR2 YFSETQ, per germline. Germline trimming cut 4 bases from V and 2 bases from J; bases unmatched to any gene: 8. The CDR3 covers 16 residues. DNA for the CDR3: TGCGCCAGCAGCGCCGCTCTAGCGGTCAACACCGGGGAGCTGTTTTTT. Amino acid sequence: CASSAALAVNTGELFF.

The chain uses TRBV29-1 and TRBJ1-2; 11 nucleotides line up with TRBD1. After removal of 1 base from V and 8 bases from J, the junction contained 6 bases not matched to a gene. The germline V gene has CDR1 SQVTM and CDR2 ANQGSEA. The CDR3 has 14 residues. In nucleotides, the CDR3 is TGCAGCGTTGAAGTTCAGAGGACAGGGGGCGGCTACACCTTC. Its protein is CSVEVQRTGGGYTF.

The CDR3 sequence: CASSYMNTEAFF. DNA for the CDR3: TGTGCCAGCAGCTATATGAACACTGAAGCTTTCTTT. The chain employs TRBV11-2 and TRBJ1-1; D not certain. Trimming removed 4 bases from V and 0 bases from J, with 3 bases in between. Germline assignment: CDR1 SGHAT and CDR2 FQNNGV. The CDR3 runs to 12 residues. Full variable domain (rest looked up from reference TRBV11-2 and TRBJ1-1): EAGVAQSPRYKIIEKRQSVAFWCNPISGHATLYWYQQILGQGPKLLIQFQNNGVVDDSQLPKDRFSAERLKGVDSTLKIQPAKLEDSAVYLCASSYMNTEAFFGQGTRLTVV.

V usage is TRBV6-5 and J usage is TRBJ1-1; D not certain. V lost 2 bases and J lost 0, with 10 bases in between. The V gene's germline CDR1 is MNHEY and CDR2 SVGAGI. This CDR3 contains 15 residues. The CDR3 region has the DNA TGTGCCAGCAGTTACATGCTCGGTTTGAACACTGAAGCTTTCTTT. It yields the protein CASSYMLGLNTEAFF.

This clone has more than one count but fewer than ten. The V call is TRBV7-6, the J call TRBJ2-1, with a tentative D call TRBD2 (6 bases). This CDR3 comprises 15 residues. Germline CDR1 and CDR2: SGHVS and FNYEAQ. Deletions cut 4 bases from V and 7 bases from J, with 17 bases between. The CDR3 sequence is CASSSPGTQFNEQFF. CDR3 DNA: TGTGCCAGCAGCTCCCCCGGGACTCAGTTTAATGAGCAGTTCTTC. Full variable domain (remainder filled in from reference TRBV7-6 and TRBJ2-1): GAGVSQSPRYKVTKRGQDVALRCDPISGHVSLYWYRQALGQGPEFLTYFNYEAQQDKSGLPNDRFSAERPEGSISTLTIQRTEQRDSAMYRCASSSPGTQFNEQFFGPGTRLTVL.